This entry describes one T cell receptor (beta chain). Its antigen is undetermined. This sample was taken from a study of monozygotic twins with inflammatory bowel disease. Study-wide findings and caveats: Patients received differing immunosuppressive treatments, which may have added variability to their repertoires. Individual T cell subtypes were not distinguishable.

CDR1 is SGDLS and CDR2 is YYNGEE in the germline V gene. The CDR3 is 14 amino acids. Two nested PCRs, run for roughly 15 and 9 cycles, were applied to TCRalpha and TCRbeta cDNA. After re-calling the 5' RACE reads, TCRdb lists one entry per CDR3 protein, DNA absent. The listing records some 200,000 distinct CDR3 sequences. This chain uses TRBV9 with TRBJ1-3. The sequenced sample consisted of blood. The TCR originated in a human donor with ulcerative colitis or Crohn's disease, or a healthy co-twin of an affected twin (not recorded which). CDR3 sequence: CASSVAPSGNTIYF.